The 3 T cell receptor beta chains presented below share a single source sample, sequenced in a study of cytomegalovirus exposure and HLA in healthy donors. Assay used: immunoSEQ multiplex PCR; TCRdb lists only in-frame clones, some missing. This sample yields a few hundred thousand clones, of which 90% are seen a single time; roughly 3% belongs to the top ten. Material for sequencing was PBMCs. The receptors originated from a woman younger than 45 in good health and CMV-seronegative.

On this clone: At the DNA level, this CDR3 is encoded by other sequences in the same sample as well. The CDR3: CASSLGPSGRGNEQFF. The CDR3 region has the DNA TGTGCCAGCAGCTTAGGCCCTAGCGGGAGGGGCAATGAGCAGTTCTTC. The V gene is TRBV11-2, the J gene TRBJ2-1, with 12 bases fitting TRBD2. J was trimmed by 6 bases and V by 1 base; bases with no gene match: 4. CDR3 size: 16 residues. CDR1 and CDR2 from the germline V gene are SGHAT and FQNNGV.

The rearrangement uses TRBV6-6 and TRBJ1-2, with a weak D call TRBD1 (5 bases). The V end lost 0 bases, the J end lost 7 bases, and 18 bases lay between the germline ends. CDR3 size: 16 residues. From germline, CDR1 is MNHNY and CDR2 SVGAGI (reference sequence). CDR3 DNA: TGTGCCAGCAGTTACTCGACGTCCGGGACGGCCTTTGGCTACACCTTC. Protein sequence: CASSYSTSGTAFGYTF.

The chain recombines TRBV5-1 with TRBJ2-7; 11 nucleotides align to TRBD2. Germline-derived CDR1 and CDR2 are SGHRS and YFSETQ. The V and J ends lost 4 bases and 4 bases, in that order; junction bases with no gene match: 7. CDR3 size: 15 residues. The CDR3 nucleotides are TGCGCCAGCAGCGATGGGACTAGCGGTCTTTACGAGCAGTACTTC. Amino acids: CASSDGTSGLYEQYF.